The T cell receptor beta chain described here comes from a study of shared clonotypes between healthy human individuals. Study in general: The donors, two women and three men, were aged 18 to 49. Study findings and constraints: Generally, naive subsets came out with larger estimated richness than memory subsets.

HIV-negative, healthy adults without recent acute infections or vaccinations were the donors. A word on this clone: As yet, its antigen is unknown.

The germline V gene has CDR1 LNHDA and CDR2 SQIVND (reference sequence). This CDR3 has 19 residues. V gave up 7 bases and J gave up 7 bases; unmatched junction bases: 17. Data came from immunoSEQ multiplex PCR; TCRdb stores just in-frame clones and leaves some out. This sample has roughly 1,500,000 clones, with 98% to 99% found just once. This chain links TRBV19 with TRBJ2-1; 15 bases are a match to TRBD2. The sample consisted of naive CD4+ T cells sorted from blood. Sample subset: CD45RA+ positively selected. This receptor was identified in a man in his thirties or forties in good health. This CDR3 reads CASTHTTGLAGGMGNEQFF. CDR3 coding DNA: TGTGCCAGTACCCATACAACGGGACTAGCGGGAGGTATGGGTAATGAGCAGTTCTTC.